A single T cell receptor beta chain is shown here with its context. The germline V gene has CDR1 SGHTA and CDR2 FQGTGA. This CDR3 comprises 14 residues. The V end was cut by 3 bases, the J end by 5 bases, with 14 bases between. The sample belongs to a study of blood T cell repertoires in COVID-19. The wider study: The samples span acute and convalescent COVID-19 from the United States, Italy and Spain. Sample material is recorded as cDNA or gDNA derived from T cells, B-cell-depleted T cells, or PBMCs.

The authors' processing: Estimates of nucleated cell counts were drawn from the amplification of reference gene primers. Only in-frame clones appear in the TCRdb table, and some are missing; sequencing was by immunoSEQ multiplex PCR. V and J calls and clone size are as listed in that table; D and trimming were resolved from the DNA. The repertoire holds about 160,000 clones, with 80% to 95% as singletons. The receptor was isolated from a woman aged 50 to 60 with acute or convalescent COVID-19. The chain employs TRBV7-3 and TRBJ2-7, with TRBD1 as a possible D gene (6 bases). The material sequenced was peripheral blood. CDR3 coding DNA: TGTGCCAGCAGCTTTATGGGGGCGAGGGACGAGCAGTACTTC. This codes for CASSFMGARDEQYF.